Following are 27 T cell receptor beta chains from one sample sequenced in a study of beta chain features in type 1 diabetes. General study results and limits: Researchers report that Type 1 diabetes patients had moderately but significantly shorter TCRB CDR3s across all four CD4+ subsets.

Their specific antigens are unknown. Since all of the isolated RNA was reverse transcribed, expressed TCRB transcripts were what got sequenced. TCRdb's table, derived via immunoSEQ multiplex PCR, lists solely in-frame clones and lacks some. Of more than 100,000 clones in the sample, under 30% were seen once. The material sequenced was central memory CD4+ T cells from blood. Receptors originate from a woman aged 18-29 years with type 1 diabetes.

The rearrangement uses TRBV19 and TRBJ2-7, with 7 positions matching TRBD2. CDR3 length equals 14 residues. J was trimmed by 1 base and V by 4 bases; bases with no gene match: 4. Germline assignment: CDR1 LNHDA and CDR2 SQIVND (reference sequence). The CDR3 DNA reads TGTGCCAGTAGTAGAAAAGCGGGATCCTACGAGCAGTACGTC. Translation: CASSRKAGSYEQYV.

This clone was counted a few times. CDR3 nucleotide sequence: TGCGCCAGCAGCTCGATTACAGGGGCGACCGGGGAGCTGTTTTTT. This translates into CASSSITGATGELFF. This chain joins TRBV5-1 and TRBJ2-2, with 7 nucleotides matching TRBD1. The germline gives CDR1 SGHRS, CDR2 YFSETQ. V trimming: 3 bases; J trimming: 5 bases; junction bases outside the gene matches: 7. The CDR3 loop spans 15 amino acids.

This clone was observed a handful of times. The rearrangement links TRBV20-1 to TRBJ1-1; D remains ambiguous. Per the germline V gene, CDR1 is DFQATT and CDR2 is SNEGSKA (reference sequence). The CDR3 length is 11 residues. V lost 3 bases, J lost 1 base, and 3 bases lay in between. Here the CDR3 reads CSASRNTEAFF. The CDR3 nucleotides are TGCAGTGCTAGCAGGAACACTGAAGCTTTCTTT.

This clone was detected only a few times. The DNA for the CDR3 is TGTGCCAGCAGCTTAAGTAGGGGTGTCAATGAGCAGTTCTTC. Protein product: CASSLSRGVNEQFF. The V gene is TRBV7-2, the J gene TRBJ2-1, with a tentative D call TRBD1 (5 bases). The CDR3 contains 14 residues. From germline, CDR1 is SGHTA and CDR2 FQGNSA. V lost 2 bases and J lost 6, with 11 bases in between.

This chain links TRBV15 with TRBJ2-1; the match to TRBD2 covers 9 bases. Germline V lookup: CDR1 LNHNV, CDR2 YYDKDF (reference sequence). The CDR3 is made up of 15 amino acids. Trimming took 3 bases from V and 8 from J; bases not matched to a gene: 8. In DNA, the CDR3 is TGTGCCACCAGCAGCCGGAGGACTAGCGACCATGAGCAGTTCTTC. Translating it yields CATSSRRTSDHEQFF. Full variable domain (outside the CDR3, taken from reference TRBV15 and TRBJ2-1): DAMVIQNPRYQVTQFGKPVTLSCSQTLNHNVMYWYQQKSSQAPKLLFHYYDKDFNNEADTPDNFQSRRPNTSFCFLDIRSPGLGDTAMYLCATSSRRTSDHEQFFGPGTRLTVL.

V usage is TRBV29-1 and J usage is TRBJ2-2; D is possibly TRBD1 (6 bases). Per germline, CDR1 SQVTM and CDR2 ANQGSEA. V gave up 5 bases and J gave up 4 bases, with 14 bases separating them. This CDR3 spans 14 amino acids. CDR3 residues: CSVYDTGSTGELFF. The CDR3 DNA sequence: TGCAGCGTTTACGACACAGGGTCCACCGGGGAGCTGTTTTTT.

This chain uses TRBV6-4 with TRBJ2-7; TRBD1 matches 9 bases. With V trimmed by 4 bases and J by 10 bases, 5 bases remained unmatched. CDR1 is MRHNA, CDR2 SNTAGT, per germline. The CDR3 runs to 12 residues. The CDR3 DNA reads TGTGCCAGCAGTGCCGGACAGGGGCGACAGTACTTC. This codes for CASSAGQGRQYF.

The J gene is TRBJ2-1, the V gene TRBV4-1; 12 bases are a match to TRBD2. Per the germline V gene, CDR1 is MGHRA and CDR2 is YSYEKL. J was trimmed by 0 bases and V by 5 bases; bases with no gene match: 14. CDR3 size: 20 residues. CDR3 DNA: TGCGCCAGCAGCGAAAGGTACCTAGCGGGAGGGCACAGCTCCTACAATGAGCAGTTCTTC. As protein: CASSERYLAGGHSSYNEQFF.

This clone was counted only a few times. The chain uses TRBV7-9 and TRBJ2-4; D unresolved. V dropped 5 bases and J dropped 0 bases, with 11 bases sitting between them. The CDR3 runs 15 residues. Germline CDR1 and CDR2: SEHNR and FQNEAQ (reference sequence). CDR3 bases: TGTGCCAGCAGCCCCGACTTGACAGCCAAAAACATTCAGTACTTC. As protein: CASSPDLTAKNIQYF.

This clone was picked up a small number of times. The chain uses TRBV19 and TRBJ2-4; 8 positions agree with TRBD1. CDR1 and CDR2 (germline): LNHDA, SQIVND (reference sequence). The CDR3 loop spans 14 amino acids. After removal of 5 bases from V and 6 bases from J, the junction contained 6 bases not matched to a gene. The DNA of the CDR3 is TGTGCCAGTAGTGGCCAGGGGGCTGGAAACATTCAGTACTTC. It is translated as CASSGQGAGNIQYF.

The V and J genes are TRBV5-1 and TRBJ2-7; tentative D call: TRBD1 (6 bases). The V gene's germline CDR1 is SGHRS and CDR2 YFSETQ. The CDR3 has 14 residues. The CDR3, as DNA: TGTGCCAGCAGCTTGGGACAAGCCTCCTACGAGCAGTACGTC. Encoded protein: CASSLGQASYEQYV.

The rearrangement joins TRBV28 to TRBJ1-1; D is unclear. The germline V gene encodes CDR1 MDHEN and CDR2 SYDVKM. Trimming shortened V by 6 bases and J by 9 bases, and 11 bases separated the two germline ends. The CDR3 runs to 11 residues. The DNA for the CDR3 is TGTGCCAGCAGCGTTTACGGGAAAGCTTTCTTT. It translates to CASSVYGKAFF.

In this sample, this clone turned up a few times. The chain carries TRBV7-2 and TRBJ2-3; maybe TRBD2 (5 bases). The CDR3 has 15 residues. Germline V gene data show CDR1 as SGHTA and CDR2 as FQGNSA. Between the trimmed V and J ends, which lost 5 bases and 2 bases, there was a span of 14 bases. CDR3 in amino acids: CASSLRRGYTDTQYF. The CDR3 bases are TGTGCCAGCAGCCTCCGCAGAGGGTACACAGATACGCAGTATTTT.

This clone was recorded a few times. The chain recombines TRBV20-1 with TRBJ2-1; possibly TRBD2 for D (5 bases). Deletions cut 4 bases from V and 4 bases from J, with 5 bases between. CDR3 length: 11 amino acids. CDR1 is DFQATT and CDR2 is SNEGSKA in the germline V gene (reference sequence). CDR3 region: CSAKRYNEQFF. CDR3 coding DNA: TGCAGTGCTAAGCGGTACAATGAGCAGTTCTTC.

This clone came up a few times. V is TRBV21-1 and J is TRBJ1-1; the table's D gene call, TRBD1, was not cross checked with the DNA. TRBV21-1 counts as a pseudogene. The CDR3 is made up of 16 amino acids. The CDR3 reads CASSKDPGESDTEAFF. Written as DNA, the CDR3 is TGTGCCAGCAGCAAAGATCCAGGGGAGTCGGACACTGAAGCTTTCTTT.

The V call is TRBV9, the J call TRBJ2-3, with a possible D match to TRBD2 (6 bases). Germline CDR1 SGDLS, CDR2 YYNGEE. The CDR3 runs to 20 residues. The germline V and J ends were trimmed by 0 bases and 1 base, with 24 bases remaining between them. CDR3 residues: CASSVAPSGLRERGTDTQYF. CDR3 sequence (DNA): TGTGCCAGCAGCGTAGCGCCCTCCGGGCTTCGGGAGAGGGGCACAGATACGCAGTATTTT. Looking up the rest from reference TRBV9 and TRBJ2-3 gives the full variable domain: DSGVTQTPKHLITATGQRVTLRCSPRSGDLSVYWYQQSLDQGLQFLIQYYNGEERAKGNILERFSAQQFPDLHSELNLSSLELGDSALYFCASSVAPSGLRERGTDTQYFGPGTRLTVL.

The chain couples TRBV5-8 to TRBJ2-7; D perhaps matches TRBD2 (6 bases). CDR1 and CDR2 (germline): SGHTS, YDEGEE. The CDR3 has 14 amino acids. V was pared by 0 bases and J by 3 bases, with 10 bases between. The CDR3 DNA reads TGTGCCAGCAGCTTGGAGGGTAGCGGCTACGAGCAGTACTTC. Its translation: CASSLEGSGYEQYF.

This clone was picked up a small number of times. The J gene is TRBJ2-5, the V gene TRBV4-2; a possible D gene is TRBD2 (8 bases). The tail of the sequence fits TRBJ2-7 better, so the J call may be wrong. Germline V gives CDR1 LGHNA, CDR2 YNFKEQ. This CDR3 is built from 20 residues. CDR3 protein: CASSQDRIVRGFSGNHEQYF. The CDR3 DNA follows: TGTGCCAGCAGCCAAGATCGTATTGTCAGGGGGTTTAGCGGGAACCACGAGCAGTACTTC.

The chain recombines TRBV18 with TRBJ2-1; 7 bases align to TRBD2. V was pared by 0 bases and J by 9 bases, with 8 bases of the junction left unmatched. Germline-derived CDR1 and CDR2 are KGHSH and LQKENI. The CDR3 has 15 amino acids. CDR3 DNA sequence: TGTGCCAGCTCACCACCGGCTAGCAGGGAGGGTGAGCAGTTCTTC. Translation: CASSPPASREGEQFF.

V and J are TRBV5-6 and TRBJ1-1; 9 positions agree with TRBD1. CDR1 is SGHDT, CDR2 YYEEEE, per germline. The CDR3 is 14 amino acids. Trimming cost V 4 bases and J 3 bases; bases outside gene matches: 4. The CDR3 is CASSIGQGYTEAFF. In nucleotides, the CDR3 is TGTGCCAGCAGCATCGGACAGGGGTACACTGAAGCTTTCTTT.

V gene TRBV30 combines with J gene TRBJ2-2, with 7 nucleotides matching TRBD1. V lost 4 bases, J lost 4 bases, and 9 bases stayed unmatched. Germline-derived CDR1 and CDR2 are GTSNPN and SVGIG (reference sequence). CDR3 length: 15 amino acids. The CDR3 DNA reads TGTGCCTGGACCACAGGGGCCATTACCACCGGGGAGCTGTTTTTT. Its translation: CAWTTGAITTGELFF.

CDR3 loop: CASGPPDSAKAIQYF. The CDR3 DNA sequence: TGTGCCAGCGGCCCCCCGGACAGTGCGAAAGCCATTCAGTACTTC. This chain connects TRBV28 to TRBJ2-4; D may be TRBD1 (6 bases). The CDR3 has 15 residues. V was pared by 8 bases and J by 9 bases, with 23 bases between. CDR1 and CDR2 (germline): MDHEN, SYDVKM. Complete variable domain (other parts from reference TRBV28 and TRBJ2-4): DVKVTQSSRYLVKRTGEKVFLECVQDMDHENMFWYRQDPGLGLRLIYFSYDVKMKEKGDIPEGYSVSREKKERFSLILESASTNQTSMYLCASGPPDSAKAIQYFGAGTRLSVL.

The genes are TRBV27 and TRBJ2-7; D is perhaps TRBD1 (6 bases). Germline V gives CDR1 MNHEY, CDR2 SMNVEV (reference sequence). Trimming removed 4 bases from V and 2 bases from J, with 18 bases in between. This CDR3 spans 16 amino acids. CDR3 amino acids: CASSSKPQGGPYEQYF. The CDR3 DNA sequence: TGTGCCAGCAGTTCGAAACCACAGGGTGGCCCCTACGAGCAGTACTTC.

The chain has TRBV18 and TRBJ2-2, with D uncertain. Trimming took off 0 bases at V and 4 bases at J, with 9 bases between the two ends. The CDR3 consists of 15 residues. Germline V gene sequence: CDR1 KGHSH, CDR2 LQKENI. The DNA for the CDR3 is TGTGCCAGCTCACCACCGTACACCCTCACCGGGGAGCTGTTTTTT. Protein product: CASSPPYTLTGELFF.

This clone appeared many times. This chain connects TRBV5-1 to TRBJ1-2, with D possibly TRBD1 on 6 matching bases. The CDR3 has 14 residues. Trimming cost V 4 bases and J 2 bases, with 12 bases left between them. CDR1 and CDR2 from the germline V gene are SGHRS and YFSETQ. In DNA, the CDR3 is TGCGCCAGCAGCACCGGGACACCCAACTATGGCTACACCTTC. Its protein product is CASSTGTPNYGYTF.

The rearrangement uses TRBV5-6 and TRBJ2-2, with 8 bases aligning to TRBD2. Germline V gives CDR1 SGHDT, CDR2 YYEEEE. J was trimmed by 5 bases and V by 4 bases; bases with no gene match: 4. There are 14 residues in the CDR3. The CDR3 DNA follows: TGTGCCAGCAGCCTCGGGACTAGAACCGGGGAGCTGTTTTTT. Its protein is CASSLGTRTGELFF.

V is TRBV11-3 and J is TRBJ2-2; 7 positions match TRBD2. J lost 4 bases, V lost 3 bases, and 2 bases had no gene match. This CDR3 is built from 14 residues. From germline, CDR1 is SGHNT and CDR2 YENEEA. CDR3 DNA: TGTGCCAGCAGCTTGGGCGGGAGCACCGGGGAGCTGTTTTTT. Its protein product is CASSLGGSTGELFF.